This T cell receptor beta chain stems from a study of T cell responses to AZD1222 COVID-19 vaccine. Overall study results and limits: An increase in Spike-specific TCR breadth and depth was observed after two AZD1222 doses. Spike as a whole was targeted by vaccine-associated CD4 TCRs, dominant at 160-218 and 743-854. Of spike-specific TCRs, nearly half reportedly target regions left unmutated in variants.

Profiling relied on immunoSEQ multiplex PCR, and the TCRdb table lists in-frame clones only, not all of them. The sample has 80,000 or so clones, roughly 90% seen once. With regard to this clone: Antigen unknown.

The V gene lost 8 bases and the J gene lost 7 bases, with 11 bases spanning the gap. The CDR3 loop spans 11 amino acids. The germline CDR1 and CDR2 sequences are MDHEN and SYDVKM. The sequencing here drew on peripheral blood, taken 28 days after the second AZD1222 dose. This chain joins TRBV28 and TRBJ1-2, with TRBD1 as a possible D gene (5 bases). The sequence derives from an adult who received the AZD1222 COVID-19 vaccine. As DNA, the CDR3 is TGTGCCAGCGGTAGGGGCGTTGGCTACACCTTC. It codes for CASGRGVGYTF.